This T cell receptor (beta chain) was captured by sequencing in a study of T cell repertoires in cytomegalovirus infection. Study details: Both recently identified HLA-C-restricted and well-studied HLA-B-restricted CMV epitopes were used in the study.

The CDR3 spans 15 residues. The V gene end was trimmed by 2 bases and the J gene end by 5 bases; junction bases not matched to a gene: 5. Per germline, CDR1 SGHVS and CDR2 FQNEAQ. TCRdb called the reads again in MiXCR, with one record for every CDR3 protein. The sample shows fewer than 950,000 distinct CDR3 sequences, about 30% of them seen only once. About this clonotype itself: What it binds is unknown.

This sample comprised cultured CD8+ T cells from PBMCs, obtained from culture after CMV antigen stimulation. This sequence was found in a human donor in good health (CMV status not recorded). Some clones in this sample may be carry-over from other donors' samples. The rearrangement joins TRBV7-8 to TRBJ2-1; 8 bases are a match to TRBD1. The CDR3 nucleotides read TGTGCCAGCAGCTTAATCAGGGGGCGTAACAATGAGCAGTTCTTC. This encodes CASSLIRGRNNEQFF.